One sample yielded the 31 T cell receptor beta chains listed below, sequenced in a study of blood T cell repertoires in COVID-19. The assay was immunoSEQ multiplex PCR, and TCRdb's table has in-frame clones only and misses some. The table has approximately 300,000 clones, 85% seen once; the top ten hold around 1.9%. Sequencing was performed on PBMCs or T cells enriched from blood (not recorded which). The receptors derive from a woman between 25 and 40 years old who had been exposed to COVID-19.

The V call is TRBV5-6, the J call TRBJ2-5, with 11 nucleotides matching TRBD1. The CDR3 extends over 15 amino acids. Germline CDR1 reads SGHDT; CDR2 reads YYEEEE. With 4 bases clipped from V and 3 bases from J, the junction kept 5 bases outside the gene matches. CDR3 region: CASSVRTGGEETQYF. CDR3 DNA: TGTGCCAGCAGCGTGCGGACAGGGGGCGAAGAGACCCAGTACTTC.

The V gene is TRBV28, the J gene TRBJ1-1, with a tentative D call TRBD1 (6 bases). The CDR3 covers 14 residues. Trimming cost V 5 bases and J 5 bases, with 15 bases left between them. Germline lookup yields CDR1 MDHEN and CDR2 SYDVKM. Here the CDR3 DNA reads TGTGCCAGCAGTCAACCCCAGGGGTGGACTGAAGCTTTCTTT. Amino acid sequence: CASSQPQGWTEAFF.

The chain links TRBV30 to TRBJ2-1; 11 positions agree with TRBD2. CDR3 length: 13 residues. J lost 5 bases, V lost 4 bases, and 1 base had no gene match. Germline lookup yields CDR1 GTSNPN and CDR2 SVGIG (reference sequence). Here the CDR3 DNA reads TGTGCCTGGACTAGCGGGAGGAACAATGAGCAGTTCTTC. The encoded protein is CAWTSGRNNEQFF.

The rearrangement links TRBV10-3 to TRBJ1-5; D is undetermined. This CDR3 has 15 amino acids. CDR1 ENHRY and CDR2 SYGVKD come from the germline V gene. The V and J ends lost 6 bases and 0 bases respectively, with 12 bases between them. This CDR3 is CAISGQASSNQPQHF. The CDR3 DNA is TGTGCCATCAGCGGTCAGGCGTCTAGCAATCAGCCCCAGCATTTT.

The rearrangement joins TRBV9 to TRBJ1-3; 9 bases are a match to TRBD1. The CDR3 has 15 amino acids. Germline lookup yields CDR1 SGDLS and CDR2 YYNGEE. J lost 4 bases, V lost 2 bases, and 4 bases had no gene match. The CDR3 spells CASSVRGQGGNTIYF. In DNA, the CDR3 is TGTGCCAGCAGCGTGCGAGGACAGGGGGGAAACACCATATATTTT. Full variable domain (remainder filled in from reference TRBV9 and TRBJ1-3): DSGVTQTPKHLITATGQRVTLRCSPRSGDLSVYWYQQSLDQGLQFLIQYYNGEERAKGNILERFSAQQFPDLHSELNLSSLELGDSALYFCASSVRGQGGNTIYFGEGSWLTVV.

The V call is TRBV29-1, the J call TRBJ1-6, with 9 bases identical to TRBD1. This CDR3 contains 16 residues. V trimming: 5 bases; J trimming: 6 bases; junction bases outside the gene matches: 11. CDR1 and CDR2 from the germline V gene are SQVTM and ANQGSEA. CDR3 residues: CSVRDTGGPGNSPLHF. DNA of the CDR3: TGCAGCGTTAGGGATACAGGGGGCCCGGGTAATTCACCCCTCCACTTT.

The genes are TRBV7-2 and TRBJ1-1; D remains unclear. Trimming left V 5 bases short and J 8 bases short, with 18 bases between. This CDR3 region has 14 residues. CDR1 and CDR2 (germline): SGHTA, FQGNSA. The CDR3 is CASSPMALGEEAFF. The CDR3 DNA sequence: TGTGCCAGCAGCCCGATGGCCTTGGGAGAAGAAGCTTTCTTT.

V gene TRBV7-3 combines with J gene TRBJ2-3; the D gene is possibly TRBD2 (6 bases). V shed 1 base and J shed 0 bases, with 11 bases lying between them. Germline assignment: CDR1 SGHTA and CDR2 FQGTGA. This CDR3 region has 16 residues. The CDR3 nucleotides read TGTGCCAGCAGCTTAAGGGGCGGGGAGAGCACAGATACGCAGTATTTT. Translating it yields CASSLRGGESTDTQYF.

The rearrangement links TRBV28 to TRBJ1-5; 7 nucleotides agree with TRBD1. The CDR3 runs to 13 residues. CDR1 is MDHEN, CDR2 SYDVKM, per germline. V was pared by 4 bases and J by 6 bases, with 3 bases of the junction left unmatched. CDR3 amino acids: CASSYRGGQPQHF. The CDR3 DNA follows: TGTGCCAGCAGTTACAGGGGTGGTCAGCCCCAGCATTTT.

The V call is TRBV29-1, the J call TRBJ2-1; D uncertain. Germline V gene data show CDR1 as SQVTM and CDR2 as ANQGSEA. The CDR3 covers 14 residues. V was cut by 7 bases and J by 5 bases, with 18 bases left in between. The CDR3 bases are TGCAGCGGAGCCTCTATCTTCACCGACAATGAGCAGTTCTTC. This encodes CSGASIFTDNEQFF.

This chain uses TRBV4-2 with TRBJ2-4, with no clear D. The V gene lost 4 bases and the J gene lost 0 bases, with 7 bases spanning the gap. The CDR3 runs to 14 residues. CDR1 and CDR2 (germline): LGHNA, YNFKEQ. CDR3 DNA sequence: TGTGCCAGCAGCCGAGGTCTAGCCAAAAACATTCAGTACTTC. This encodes CASSRGLAKNIQYF.

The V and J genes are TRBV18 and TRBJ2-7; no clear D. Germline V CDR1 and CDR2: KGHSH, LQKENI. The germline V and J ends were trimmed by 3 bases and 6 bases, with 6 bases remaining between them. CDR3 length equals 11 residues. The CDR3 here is CASSPEVEQYF. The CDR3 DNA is TGTGCCAGCTCACCTGAGGTCGAGCAGTACTTC.

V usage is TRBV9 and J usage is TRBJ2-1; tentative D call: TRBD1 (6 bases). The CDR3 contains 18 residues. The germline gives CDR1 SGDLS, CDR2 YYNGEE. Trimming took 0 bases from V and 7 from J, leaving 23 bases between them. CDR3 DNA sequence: TGTGCCAGCAGCGTAGATTGGGCGCTACAGGGTAAGGGGAATGAGCAGTTCTTC. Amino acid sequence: CASSVDWALQGKGNEQFF.

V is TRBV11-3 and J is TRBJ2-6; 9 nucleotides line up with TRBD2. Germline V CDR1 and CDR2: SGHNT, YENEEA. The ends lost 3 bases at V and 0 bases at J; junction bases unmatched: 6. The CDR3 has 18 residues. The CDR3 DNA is TGTGCCAGCAGCTTGACTAGCGGCCCAAACTCTGGGGCCAACGTCCTGACTTTC. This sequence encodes CASSLTSGPNSGANVLTF.

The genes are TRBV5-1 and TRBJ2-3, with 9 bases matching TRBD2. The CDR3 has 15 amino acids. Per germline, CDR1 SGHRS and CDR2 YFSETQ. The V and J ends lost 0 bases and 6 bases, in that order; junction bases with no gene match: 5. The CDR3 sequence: CASSLAGTSRDTQYF. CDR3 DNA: TGCGCCAGCAGCTTGGCCGGGACTAGCCGGGATACGCAGTATTTT.

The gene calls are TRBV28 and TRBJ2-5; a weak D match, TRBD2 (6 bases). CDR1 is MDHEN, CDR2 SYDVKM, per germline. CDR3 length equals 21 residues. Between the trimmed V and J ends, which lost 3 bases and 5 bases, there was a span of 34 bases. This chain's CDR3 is CASSLSLPSIPFSGVRETQYF. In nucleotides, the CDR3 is TGTGCCAGCAGTTTGAGTCTCCCCTCCATCCCTTTTTCGGGGGTTCGGGAGACCCAGTACTTC.

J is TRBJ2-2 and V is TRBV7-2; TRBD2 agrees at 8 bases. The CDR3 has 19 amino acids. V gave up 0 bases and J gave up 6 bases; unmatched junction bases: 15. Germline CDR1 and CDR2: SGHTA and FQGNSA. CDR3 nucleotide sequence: TGTGCCAGCAGCTTAGCTCCCAGCGGGAGTGCGGGGTTAGCCGGGGAGCTGTTTTTT. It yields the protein CASSLAPSGSAGLAGELFF.

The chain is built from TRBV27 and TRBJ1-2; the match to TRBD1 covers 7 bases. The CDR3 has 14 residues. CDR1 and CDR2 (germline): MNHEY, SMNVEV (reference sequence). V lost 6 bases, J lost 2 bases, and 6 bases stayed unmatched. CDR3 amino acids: CASSPRGQNYGYTF. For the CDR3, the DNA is TGTGCCAGCAGCCCTAGGGGACAGAACTATGGCTACACCTTC.

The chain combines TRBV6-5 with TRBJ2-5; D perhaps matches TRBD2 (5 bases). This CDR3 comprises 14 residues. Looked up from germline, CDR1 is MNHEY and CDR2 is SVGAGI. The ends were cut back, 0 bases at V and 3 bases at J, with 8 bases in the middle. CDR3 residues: CASSYSAAEETQYF. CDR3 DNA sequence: TGTGCCAGCAGTTACTCAGCAGCGGAAGAGACCCAGTACTTC.

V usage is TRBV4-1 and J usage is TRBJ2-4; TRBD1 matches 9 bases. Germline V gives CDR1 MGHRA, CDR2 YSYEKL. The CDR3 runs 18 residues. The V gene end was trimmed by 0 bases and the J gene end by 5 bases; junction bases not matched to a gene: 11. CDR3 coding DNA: TGCGCCAGCAGCCAAGAACAGGGGGCAGGTATGGTTCAAAACATTCAGTACTTC. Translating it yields CASSQEQGAGMVQNIQYF.

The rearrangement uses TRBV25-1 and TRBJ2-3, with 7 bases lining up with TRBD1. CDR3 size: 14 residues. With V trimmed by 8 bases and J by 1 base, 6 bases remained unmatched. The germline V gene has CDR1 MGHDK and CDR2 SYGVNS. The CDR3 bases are TGTGCCAGCCTTACAGGGGATGGCACAGATACGCAGTATTTT. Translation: CASLTGDGTDTQYF. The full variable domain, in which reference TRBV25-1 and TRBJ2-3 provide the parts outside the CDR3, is EADIYQTPRYLVIGTGKKITLECSQTMGHDKMYWYQQDPGMELHLIHYSYGVNSTEKGDLSSESTVSRIRTEHFPLTLESARPSHTSQYLCASLTGDGTDTQYFGPGTRLTVL.

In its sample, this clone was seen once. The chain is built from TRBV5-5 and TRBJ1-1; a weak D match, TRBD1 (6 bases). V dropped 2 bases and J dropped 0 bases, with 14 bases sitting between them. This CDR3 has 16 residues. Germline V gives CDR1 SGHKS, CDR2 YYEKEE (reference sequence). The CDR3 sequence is CASSFRGRLVNTEAFF. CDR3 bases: TGTGCCAGCAGCTTCAGGGGAAGGTTAGTGAACACTGAAGCTTTCTTT.

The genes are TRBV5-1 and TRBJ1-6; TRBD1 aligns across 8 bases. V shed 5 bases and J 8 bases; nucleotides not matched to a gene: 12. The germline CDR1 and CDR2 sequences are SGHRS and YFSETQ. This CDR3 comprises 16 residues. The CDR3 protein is CASRPDRAGSYSPLHF. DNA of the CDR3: TGCGCCAGCAGACCGGACAGGGCCGGGAGTTATTCACCCCTCCACTTT.

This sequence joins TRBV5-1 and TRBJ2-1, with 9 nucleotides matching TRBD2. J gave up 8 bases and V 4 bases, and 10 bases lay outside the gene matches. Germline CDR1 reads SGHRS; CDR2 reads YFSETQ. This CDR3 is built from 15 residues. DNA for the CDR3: TGCGCCAGCAGCGCGGAGGGACTAGCTCTCGATGAGCAGTTCTTC. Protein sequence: CASSAEGLALDEQFF.

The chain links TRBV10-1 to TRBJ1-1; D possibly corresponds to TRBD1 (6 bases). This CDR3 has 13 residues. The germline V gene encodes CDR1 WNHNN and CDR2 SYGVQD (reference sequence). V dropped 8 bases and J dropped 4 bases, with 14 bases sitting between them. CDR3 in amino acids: CASASGAGTEAFF. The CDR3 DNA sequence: TGCGCCAGCGCATCAGGGGCAGGCACTGAAGCTTTCTTT.

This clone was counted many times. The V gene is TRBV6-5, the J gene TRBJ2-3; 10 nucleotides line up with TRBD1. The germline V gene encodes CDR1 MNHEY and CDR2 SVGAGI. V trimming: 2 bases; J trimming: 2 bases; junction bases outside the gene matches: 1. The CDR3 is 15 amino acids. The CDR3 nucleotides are TGTGCCAGCAGTTACGGGACAGGGGTCACAGATACGCAGTATTTT. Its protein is CASSYGTGVTDTQYF.

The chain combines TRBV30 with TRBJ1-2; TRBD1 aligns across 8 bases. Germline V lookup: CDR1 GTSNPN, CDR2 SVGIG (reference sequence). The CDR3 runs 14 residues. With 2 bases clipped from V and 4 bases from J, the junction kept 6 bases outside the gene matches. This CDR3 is CAWSLGTGIYGYTF. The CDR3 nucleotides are TGTGCCTGGAGTTTGGGGACAGGAATCTATGGCTACACCTTC.

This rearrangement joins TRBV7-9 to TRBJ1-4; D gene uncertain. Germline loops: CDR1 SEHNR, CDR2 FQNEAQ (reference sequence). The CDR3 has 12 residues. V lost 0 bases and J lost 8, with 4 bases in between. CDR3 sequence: CASSLAQEKLFF. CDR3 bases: TGTGCCAGCAGCTTAGCGCAGGAAAAACTGTTTTTT.

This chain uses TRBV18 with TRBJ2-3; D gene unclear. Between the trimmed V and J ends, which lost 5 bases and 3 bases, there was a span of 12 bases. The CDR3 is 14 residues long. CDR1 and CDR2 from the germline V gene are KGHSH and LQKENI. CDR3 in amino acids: CASSLRDWTDTQYF. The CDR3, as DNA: TGTGCCAGCTCATTACGAGATTGGACAGATACGCAGTATTTT.

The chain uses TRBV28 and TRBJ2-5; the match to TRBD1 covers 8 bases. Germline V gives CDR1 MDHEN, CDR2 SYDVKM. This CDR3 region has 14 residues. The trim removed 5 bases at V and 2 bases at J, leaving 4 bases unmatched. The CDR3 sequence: CASSVDRVQETQYF. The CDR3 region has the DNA TGTGCCAGCAGTGTGGACAGGGTGCAAGAGACCCAGTACTTC.

The CDR3, as DNA: TGTGCCAGTAGTGTTTCGGACAGATTAAATGAAAAACTGTTTTTT. Its protein is CASSVSDRLNEKLFF. The V and J genes are TRBV19 and TRBJ1-4; the D gene is possibly TRBD1 (6 bases). Germline values: CDR1 LNHDA, CDR2 SQIVND (reference sequence). Trimming stripped 5 bases from V and 5 bases from J, with 15 bases between. The CDR3 consists of 15 residues.